The clone carrying this T cell receptor beta chain was observed a single time. Its antigen is undetermined. This sample stems from a study of CD8 T cell repertoires and HIV-1 epitope variants. Study context: Twenty-five autologous and known Gag and Nef epitope variant peptides each stimulated T cells separately. Controls were a CMV, EBV and flu pool, Ebola AY9, and no peptide. Separate from the cultures, 1M uncultured T cells served as baseline. Tested: three Gag epitope families, Nef HW9 and YT9.

There are 16 residues in the CDR3. Germline values: CDR1 SGHDN, CDR2 FVKESK. Trimming removed 0 bases at V and 5 bases at J, with 16 bases between. Some clones are missing from TCRdb's copy, which holds only in-frame ones; the method was immunoSEQ multiplex PCR. In the table there are 3,000 to 4,500 clones, 60% to 75% of which are singletons. This clonotype originated in a male donor with HIV. The sequenced sample consisted of cultured CD8+ T cells derived from PBMCs. The rearrangement uses TRBV14 and TRBJ2-5, with D perhaps being TRBD1 or TRBD2 (6 bases each). The CDR3 region is CASSQDGFGGLETQYF. The CDR3 region has the DNA TGTGCCAGCAGCCAAGACGGGTTCGGGGGCTTGGAGACCCAGTACTTC.